The rows below give T cell receptor beta chains drawn from one sample of a study of cytomegalovirus exposure and HLA in healthy donors. Repertoires were generated with immunoSEQ multiplex PCR, while TCRdb's copy carries only in-frame clones and drops some. The sample has tens of thousands of clones, around 94% seen once; the top ten hold around 3.5%. The sample taken for sequencing was PBMCs. Source of these receptors: a woman under 30 in good health and CMV-seropositive. The CDR3 runs from the conserved cysteine through the conserved F or W. A D gene is named only where the DNA matches it firmly.

D gene,V gene,J gene,CDR3 DNA,CDR3 protein
.,TRBV5-1,TRBJ2-1,TGCGCCAGCAGCCCGCAGGGTAGCTCCTACAATGAGCAGTTCTTC,CASSPQGSSYNEQFF
.,TRBV11-2,TRBJ2-5,TGTGCCAGCAGCTTAGTTTCGACTAGTGGCCACTCCCCCCAAGAGACCCAGTACTTC,CASSLVSTSGHSPQETQYF
TRBD1,TRBV28,TRBJ2-4,TGTGCCAGCAGTGGGACAGGGGTCAAAAACATTCAGTACTTC,CASSGTGVKNIQYF
.,TRBV21-1,TRBJ2-5,TGTGCCAGCAGACCTCGCGGACAGATCGGAGAGACCCAGTACTTC,CASRPRGQIGETQYF
TRBD1,TRBV9,TRBJ1-4,TGTGCCAGCAGCACACCGGGACAGGGACTGTGGGAAAATGAAAAACTGTTTTTT,CASSTPGQGLWENEKLFF
TRBD2,TRBV11-3,TRBJ2-3,TGTGCCAGCAGCTTAGGATGGGGTAGCGGGGGAGCGAAAGATACGCAGTATTTT,CASSLGWGSGGAKDTQYF
TRBD2,TRBV27,TRBJ2-1,TGTGCCAGCTCTTACCTAGCGGGAGGAGTTAATGAGCAGTTCTTC,CASSYLAGGVNEQFF
TRBD1,TRBV18,TRBJ1-1,TGTGCCAGTCTCCAGGGGGTGAGCACTGAAGCTTTCTTT,CASLQGVSTEAFF
.,TRBV10-3,TRBJ2-3,TGTGCCATCAGGGGGAGCGGGTATAGCACAGATACGCAGTATTTT,CAIRGSGYSTDTQYF
TRBD1,TRBV5-6,TRBJ2-7,TGTGCCAGCATCTCTAGACAGGGGAACCACGAGCAGTACTTC,CASISRQGNHEQYF
TRBD2,TRBV27,TRBJ2-1,TGTGCCAGCAAATTACGCGGGGGGGATTCATATGAGCAGTTCTTC,CASKLRGGDSYEQFF
TRBD2,TRBV5-4,TRBJ2-1,TGTGCCAGCAGCTTGGCGGGAGGGCCTTTTGTCAATGAGCAGTTCTTC,CASSLAGGPFVNEQFF
.,TRBV4-1,TRBJ1-5,TGCGCCAGCAGCCCGACGGGGTCTGAGCCCCAGCATTTT,CASSPTGSEPQHF
.,TRBV11-1,TRBJ2-7,TGTGCCAGCAGCCCCCTCGGGGGTGAAAGCGAGCAGTACTTC,CASSPLGGESEQYF